The T cell receptor beta chain described here comes from a study of T cells in Graves' hyperthyroidism and ophthalmopathy. This clonotype was observed many times. TCR beta CDR3 sequences were amplified from RNA transcripts. During a first-round RT-PCR of the TCR CDR3, the HTBI primer set was used. TCRdb called the multiplex PCR reads again in MiXCR, with one record for every CDR3 protein. The sample yields approximately 720,000 distinct CDR3 sequences, under 20% seen once. The CDR3 spans 12 residues. The V gene lost 3 bases and the J gene lost 7 bases, with 9 bases spanning the gap. Germline V gene sequence: CDR1 SGHRS, CDR2 YFSETQ.

The sequencing input was blood. The sequence was collected from a woman in her fifties or sixties with Graves' hyperthyroidism that later progressed to Graves' ophthalmopathy. This sequence joins TRBV5-1 and TRBJ2-3, with unresolved D. The CDR3 coding sequence is TGCGCCAGCAGCTCGACGGAATATACGCAGTATTTT. It specifies CASSSTEYTQYF.